This TCR beta chain was sequenced during a study of post-analysis software for immune sequencing data. Across the study: The disease courses spanned relapsing-remitting, secondary progressive and progressive-relapsing forms of multiple sclerosis.

V lost 4 bases, J lost 3 bases, and 7 bases stayed unmatched. The CDR3 has 15 residues. General study findings and limits: TRBV5-6, TRBV5-1 and TRBV20-1 were among several TRBV segments more frequent in patients than controls. Controls had significantly higher normalized Chao1 diversity than multiple sclerosis patients. Those samples that were prepared in the same batch co-clustered strongly by F measure.

Unique-molecular-identifier-tagged TCR beta cDNA libraries were used. A population of roughly 0.95 to 10 million T cells gave rise to 400,000 to 550,000 cDNA molecules. Each CDR3 protein gets one entry after TCRdb re-called the PCR reads with MiXCR. The sample records hundreds of thousands of distinct CDR3 sequences, 55% to 60% being singletons. On this clonotype itself: Its antigen is unidentified.

The source of this sequence is a girl aged 2-10 years with multiple sclerosis. V gene TRBV12-3 or TRBV12-4 combines with J gene TRBJ1-2; 8 bases line up with TRBD1. Input material: blood. In DNA, the CDR3 is TGTGCCAGCAGTTCAGGGACAGGCCAACACTATGGCTACACCTTC. Translation: CASSSGTGQHYGYTF.